What follows is one TCR beta chain and its context. Antigen unknown. CDR1 is MGHRA, CDR2 YSYEKL, per germline. This CDR3 contains 16 residues. Trimming cost V 1 base and J 8 bases, with 18 bases left between them. Sequencing was performed with immunoSEQ multiplex PCR; in TCRdb, only in-frame clones are kept and a portion is missing. The sample contains 27,000 or so clones, around 72% of which appear only once. The data derive from a study of PD-1 blockade in classical Hodgkin lymphoma. In the study overall: Nivolumab 3 mg/kg was given intravenously every 2 weeks.

Described time point: cycle 4 day 1 (C4D1), after around six weeks of nivolumab. Each patient experienced a relapse that followed autologous stem cell transplantation, and brentuximab vedotin exposure varied. Best overall response was complete response, partial response or progressive disease in these relapsed/refractory classical Hodgkin lymphoma patients. Study observations and caveats: Before treatment, complete responders showed about the same diversity as newly diagnosed patients. Healthy donors were reported to have higher baseline TCR diversity than newly diagnosed patients.

Sequences were derived from peripheral blood mononuclear cells (PBMCs), sampled before the fourth cycle of nivolumab. The receptor was isolated from a human donor with classical Hodgkin lymphoma. The V and J genes are TRBV4-1 and TRBJ2-1, with D maybe TRBD2 (6 bases). The CDR3 region has the DNA TGCGCCAGCAGCCAAGGTTGGGCGGGACCCACCGATGAGCAGTTCTTC. Translated: CASSQGWAGPTDEQFF.